Included here is one T cell receptor (beta chain) sequence, with context. Enrolled during active infection, Seattle patients were then followed longitudinally. This sample was included in a study of blood T cell repertoires in COVID-19. Across the study: Acute-phase and convalescent COVID-19 samples originated in the United States, Italy and Spain. PBMCs, B-cell-depleted T cells, or T cells provided the cDNA or gDNA that made up the material.

The authors' processing: Reference gene primer amplification gave estimated nucleated cell counts. Measured with immunoSEQ multiplex PCR; TCRdb has only the in-frame clones, and not every one. The D gene and trimming were derived from the DNA, and the V and J assignments and clone size from that table. The sample includes 65,000 to 95,000 clones, approximately 90% of them seen just once. Germline V CDR1 and CDR2: LNHDA, SQIVND (reference sequence). This CDR3 comprises 15 residues. V shed 1 base and J shed 5 bases, with 12 bases lying between them. Sequencing was performed on peripheral blood. The rearrangement joins TRBV19 to TRBJ2-1; D is perhaps TRBD2 (5 bases). This TCR was sampled from a man aged 50 to 59 with COVID-19, enrolled during active disease. CDR3 residues: CASSIAPRTHNEQFF. CDR3 DNA: TGTGCCAGTAGTATAGCCCCCCGGACTCACAATGAGCAGTTCTTC.